One and the same sample provided the 9 T cell receptor beta chains below, sequenced in a study of T-cell reconstitution after alpha-beta-depleted transplantation in children. Preparation of the TCRbeta library used unique molecular identifiers. TCRdb redid the calling of the PCR reads with MiXCR, one entry per CDR3 protein. There are some 600,000 distinct CDR3 sequences in the sample; 10% to 15% occur only once, and 2% to 2.5% lies in the top ten. Source: PBMCs, mostly from graft donor cells, taken 360 days after TCRalphabeta/CD19-depleted stem cell transplant. The receptors shown here come from a male patient between 10 and 17 years old who had a stem cell transplant for acute myeloid leukemia, so the T cells may come from the graft donor.

This clonotype was counted ten times or more. V and J are TRBV12-3 or TRBV12-4 and TRBJ2-7; the match to TRBD1 covers 7 bases. V dropped 6 bases and J dropped 2; count of bases not matched to a gene: 7. The CDR3 covers 14 residues. For the CDR3, the DNA is TGTGCCAGCAGCCCATCAGGGGGTACCTACGAGCAGTACTTC. This codes for CASSPSGGTYEQYF.

This clonotype was picked up many times. The rearrangement joins TRBV29-1 to TRBJ2-1; 9 positions match TRBD2. This CDR3 is built from 15 residues. Per the germline V gene, CDR1 is SQVTM and CDR2 is ANQGSEA. V lost 5 bases and J lost 5; bases outside the gene matches: 10. CDR3 residues: CSVRNPGLADNEQFF. In DNA, the CDR3 is TGCAGCGTTCGGAATCCGGGACTAGCAGACAATGAGCAGTTCTTC.

The genes are TRBV7-8 and TRBJ2-7; the match to TRBD2 covers 12 bases. The CDR3 extends over 17 amino acids. Unmatched junction bases numbered 10, after V lost 0 bases and J lost 7 bases. Germline V gene data show CDR1 as SGHVS and CDR2 as FQNEAQ. In DNA form, the CDR3 reads TGTGCCAGCAGCTTAGCGAGGCTAGCGGGAGGGCATAGGGAGCAGTACTTC. It codes for CASSLARLAGGHREQYF.

This clonotype was found a few times. The V call is TRBV11-1, the J call TRBJ2-1; D gene uncertain. Germline-derived CDR1 and CDR2 are SGHAT and FQDESV (reference sequence). The germline V and J ends were trimmed by 10 bases and 4 bases, with 17 bases remaining between them. The CDR3 spans 14 residues. For the CDR3, the DNA is TGTGCCACGAGATTCGCCTTGGGGTACAATGAGCAGTTCTTC. Encoded protein: CATRFALGYNEQFF.

There are many counts of this clonotype. DNA for the CDR3: TGCGCCAGCAGCCAAAAATGGGGGTACGAGCAGTACTTC. Amino acid sequence: CASSQKWGYEQYF. This chain links TRBV4-3 with TRBJ2-7; D may be TRBD1 or TRBD2 (5 bases each). CDR1 and CDR2 (germline): LGHNA, YSLEER. CDR3 length: 13 residues. V was clipped by 2 bases and J by 4 bases, with 9 bases between them.

This clonotype was seen more than once but under ten times. The rearrangement uses TRBV5-1 and TRBJ2-3; 14 positions match TRBD2. The CDR3 is made up of 16 amino acids. Trimming at V came to 4 bases and at J to 3 bases, leaving 4 bases not matched to a gene. Germline values: CDR1 SGHRS, CDR2 YFSETQ. The CDR3 loop is CASSPGLAGATDTQYF. CDR3 nucleotide sequence: TGCGCCAGCAGCCCGGGACTAGCGGGAGCTACAGATACGCAGTATTTT.

This clonotype was seen only a few times. CDR3 DNA sequence: TGTGCCAGCAGCTTAGCTAGCGGGAGGACAGATACGCAGTATTTT. Its protein is CASSLASGRTDTQYF. The chain links TRBV7-6 to TRBJ2-3, with TRBD2 identical over 10 bases. The CDR3 is 15 residues long. Germline CDR1 is SGHVS and CDR2 is FNYEAQ. J was trimmed by 3 bases and V by 0 bases; bases with no gene match: 0.

This clonotype was counted between two and nine times. The rearrangement uses TRBV20-1 and TRBJ2-1; 9 bases map to TRBD2. The CDR3 spans 13 residues. CDR1 and CDR2 from the germline V gene are DFQATT and SNEGSKA (reference sequence). Trimming at V came to 8 bases and at J to 4 bases, leaving 6 bases not matched to a gene. The CDR3: CSSSSGNYNEQFF. CDR3 in DNA: TGCAGTTCTTCTAGCGGGAATTACAATGAGCAGTTCTTC.

The CDR3 loop is CSVNRGIGYEQYF. The CDR3 DNA reads TGCAGCGTCAACAGGGGGATTGGTTACGAGCAGTACTTC. The J gene is TRBJ2-7, the V gene TRBV29-1, with 8 bases lining up with TRBD1. J was trimmed by 4 bases and V by 6 bases; bases with no gene match: 8. Germline V CDR1 and CDR2: SQVTM, ANQGSEA. CDR3 length: 13 amino acids.